Given below is one TCR beta chain in context. The antigen remains unidentified. Authors of the study amplified TCR beta CDR3 regions from RNA transcripts. The HTBI primer set was used in a first-round RT-PCR of the TCR CDR3. TCRdb used MiXCR to reprocess the multiplex PCR reads, holding one entry per CDR3 protein. The table shows 650,000 to 750,000 distinct CDR3 sequences, with 14% occurring only once. V lost 3 bases and J 0 bases, leaving 16 bases between the germline ends. Germline lookup yields CDR1 SEHNR and CDR2 FQNEAQ (reference sequence). The CDR3 consists of 17 residues. These data belong to a study of T cells in Graves' hyperthyroidism and ophthalmopathy. Findings of the study overall: Ophthalmopathy was predicted by the model a median of about 6.5 months ahead of onset.

The TCR sequence derives from a woman aged 18-29 years with Graves' hyperthyroidism. Source material: blood. The V and J genes are TRBV7-9 and TRBJ2-3, with a possible D match to TRBD2 (6 bases). CDR3 residues: CASSFSSLAASTDTQYF. CDR3 DNA: TGTGCCAGCAGCTTCTCCTCGTTAGCGGCGAGCACAGATACGCAGTATTTT.